Shown below are 25 T cell receptor beta chains from a single sample sequenced in a study of blood T cell repertoires in COVID-19. Sequencing was performed with immunoSEQ multiplex PCR; in TCRdb, only in-frame clones are kept and a portion is missing. The data contain roughly 80,000 clones, more than 75% of them singletons. Source material: peripheral blood. The receptors originated from a woman at least 80 years old with active or convalescent COVID-19.

In nucleotides, the CDR3 is TGTGCCAGCAGTTTGGCAGCGGGGGGGCTCAATGAGCAGTTCTTC. This codes for CASSLAAGGLNEQFF. This chain links TRBV27 with TRBJ2-1; 10 bases fit TRBD2. The CDR3 runs 15 residues. Germline V gene lookup returns CDR1 MNHEY and CDR2 SMNVEV (reference sequence). The V and J ends lost 3 bases and 6 bases, in that order; junction bases with no gene match: 5.

The chain combines TRBV19 with TRBJ1-5; 8 bases fit TRBD1. Germline V gene sequence: CDR1 LNHDA, CDR2 SQIVND (reference sequence). The CDR3 consists of 17 residues. The trim removed 0 bases at V and 5 bases at J, leaving 9 bases unmatched. This CDR3 reads CASSIESGQANDQPQHF. The CDR3 nucleotides are TGTGCCAGTAGTATAGAATCGGGACAGGCTAACGATCAGCCCCAGCATTTT. The full variable domain, its missing parts supplied by reference TRBV19 and TRBJ1-5, is DGGITQSPKYLFRKEGQNVTLSCEQNLNHDAMYWYRQDPGQGLRLIYYSQIVNDFQKGDIAEGYSVSREKKESFPLTVTSAQKNPTAFYLCASSIESGQANDQPQHFGDGTRLSIL.

This chain joins TRBV27 and TRBJ2-2, with D perhaps TRBD1 (6 bases). The CDR3 has 18 amino acids. The germline gives CDR1 MNHEY, CDR2 SMNVEV (reference sequence). V lost 6 bases, J lost 7 bases, and 27 bases lay in between. The CDR3 sequence is CASRNIPRTDGRDGELFF. DNA for the CDR3: TGTGCCAGCAGAAACATCCCCCGGACAGACGGAAGAGACGGGGAGCTGTTTTTT.

The chain uses TRBV5-1 and TRBJ2-7, with 8 positions matching TRBD1. Germline values: CDR1 SGHRS, CDR2 YFSETQ. The CDR3 is 13 residues long. Trimming took 9 bases from V and 2 from J; bases not matched to a gene: 7. The CDR3 nucleotides read TGCGCCACCACGGGACAGGACACCTACGAGCAGTACTTC. This codes for CATTGQDTYEQYF.

The chain has TRBV5-5 and TRBJ2-2; D is possibly TRBD1 (5 bases). Germline V CDR1 and CDR2: SGHKS, YYEKEE (reference sequence). V was clipped by 2 bases and J by 5 bases, with 10 bases between them. This CDR3 region has 14 residues. The CDR3 region is CASSLRGGTGELFF. The CDR3 DNA sequence: TGTGCCAGCAGCTTAAGGGGTGGGACCGGGGAGCTGTTTTTT.

V gene TRBV7-9 combines with J gene TRBJ1-6; D gene unclear. V was pared by 5 bases and J by 8 bases, with 16 bases between. Germline values: CDR1 SEHNR, CDR2 FQNEAQ (reference sequence). The CDR3 totals 15 residues. CDR3 in DNA: TGTGCCAGCAGCGAACTGACAAGTAGTGATTCACCCCTCCACTTT. Its protein product is CASSELTSSDSPLHF.

The chain employs TRBV9 and TRBJ2-2; 8 bases map to TRBD2. The trim removed 2 bases at V and 1 base at J, leaving 1 base unmatched. Germline-derived CDR1 and CDR2 are SGDLS and YYNGEE. The CDR3 is 15 residues long. This CDR3 reads CASSVGLGNTGELFF. The CDR3 DNA follows: TGTGCCAGCAGCGTGGGACTAGGGAACACCGGGGAGCTGTTTTTT.

The rearrangement links TRBV7-2 to TRBJ2-5; 7 bases agree with TRBD2. With 5 bases clipped from V and 2 bases from J, the junction kept 14 bases outside the gene matches. The CDR3 runs 17 residues. The germline gives CDR1 SGHTA, CDR2 FQGNSA. CDR3 sequence (DNA): TGTGCCAGCAGCCCCTTTGGCCGACTAGCAGCACAAGAGACCCAGTACTTC. It encodes CASSPFGRLAAQETQYF.

The V call is TRBV4-3, the J call TRBJ2-3; a weak D match, TRBD1 (6 bases). The CDR3 has 17 amino acids. Germline CDR1 reads LGHNA; CDR2 reads YSLEER. V lost 0 bases and J lost 2, with 15 bases in between. In nucleotides, the CDR3 is TGCGCCAGCAGCCAAGAGTTAAGGACAGACAACACAGATACGCAGTATTTT. The encoded protein is CASSQELRTDNTDTQYF.

V and J are TRBV28 and TRBJ2-5, with D possibly matching TRBD2 (6 bases). Germline values: CDR1 MDHEN, CDR2 SYDVKM. CDR3 size: 13 residues. Trimming left V 6 bases short and J 4 bases short, with 12 bases between. The CDR3 DNA reads as TGTGCCAGCAGCCTTCGGGGAGGAGAGACCCAGTACTTC. Its translation is CASSLRGGETQYF. Based on the CDR3 plus reference TRBV28 and TRBJ2-5, the full variable domain is DVKVTQSSRYLVKRTGEKVFLECVQDMDHENMFWYRQDPGLGLRLIYFSYDVKMKEKGDIPEGYSVSREKKERFSLILESASTNQTSMYLCASSLRGGETQYFGPGTRLLVL.

The gene calls are TRBV7-6 and TRBJ1-1; 7 nucleotides match TRBD1. CDR1 and CDR2 (germline): SGHVS, FNYEAQ. The CDR3 runs 16 residues. The J segment lost 0 bases and the V segment lost 5 bases, leaving 9 bases of the junction unmatched. CDR3: CASSVTGQPLNTEAFF. For the CDR3, the DNA is TGTGCCAGCAGCGTTACGGGACAGCCTTTGAACACTGAAGCTTTCTTT.

CDR3 region: CASVDNYYGYTF. The CDR3 DNA sequence: TGTGCCAGCGTGGACAACTACTATGGCTACACCTTC. The V gene is TRBV28, the J gene TRBJ1-2; D may be TRBD1 (5 bases). CDR1 is MDHEN, CDR2 SYDVKM, per germline. V lost 8 bases to trimming and J lost 3 bases, with 10 bases between them. CDR3 length: 12 amino acids.

The gene calls are TRBV3-1 (or the pseudogene TRBV3-2) and TRBJ2-5; D is ambiguous. Germline CDR1 reads LGHDT; CDR2 reads YNNKEL (reference sequence). This CDR3 contains 15 residues. V lost 4 bases to trimming and J lost 5 bases, with 17 bases between them. This CDR3 reads CASSPNLAFGETQYF. Here the CDR3 DNA reads TGTGCCAGCAGCCCTAATTTAGCTTTCGGCGAGACCCAGTACTTC.

This chain connects TRBV4-1 to TRBJ1-6, with D possibly matching TRBD1 (6 bases). Trimming shortened V by 3 bases and J by 6 bases, and 9 bases separated the two germline ends. This CDR3 is 14 amino acids long. Germline CDR1 MGHRA, CDR2 YSYEKL. CDR3: CASSQTGGNSPLHF. Written as DNA, the CDR3 is TGCGCCAGCAGCCAGACAGGCGGTAATTCACCCCTCCACTTT.

The V gene is TRBV19, the J gene TRBJ2-7; 13 bases fit TRBD2. V lost 4 bases and J lost 3; bases outside the gene matches: 12. The CDR3 contains 18 residues. Germline V gene lookup returns CDR1 LNHDA and CDR2 SQIVND (reference sequence). Here the CDR3 DNA reads TGTGCCAGTAGTACCCCCAAAATGGGACTAGCGGGGAACTACGAGCAGTACTTC. Translating gives CASSTPKMGLAGNYEQYF.

The chain is built from TRBV30 and TRBJ1-6; the D gene is possibly TRBD1 (5 bases). Germline loops: CDR1 GTSNPN, CDR2 SVGIG (reference sequence). V lost 4 bases to trimming and J lost 10 bases, with 20 bases between them. The CDR3 is 15 amino acids. For the CDR3, the DNA is TGTGCCTGGAATCGGCAGGGCATTCGGCGCTCACCCCTCCACTTT. Translating it yields CAWNRQGIRRSPLHF.

This rearrangement joins TRBV19 to TRBJ1-2, with D unclear. The CDR3 is made up of 14 amino acids. The V gene's germline CDR1 is LNHDA and CDR2 SQIVND (reference sequence). Trimming left V 3 bases short and J 6 bases short, with 14 bases between. Here the CDR3 reads CASSIGREENGYTF. The DNA for the CDR3 is TGTGCCAGTAGTATCGGGAGGGAAGAAAATGGCTACACCTTC.

The chain joins TRBV4-2 to TRBJ1-3; 7 bases map to TRBD1. The trim removed 0 bases at V and 0 bases at J, leaving 8 bases unmatched. Germline CDR1 and CDR2: LGHNA and YNFKEQ. This CDR3 spans 18 amino acids. The CDR3 nucleotides read TGTGCCAGCAGCCAAGATCTATGGCAGGGGGGCTCTGGAAACACCATATATTTT. As protein: CASSQDLWQGGSGNTIYF.

The V and J genes are TRBV11-3 and TRBJ2-1; 9 bases are shared with TRBD2. The CDR3 runs 16 residues. The junction had 11 bases not matched to a gene; V was cut back by 5 bases and J by 6 bases. Germline V gene sequence: CDR1 SGHNT, CDR2 YENEEA. For the CDR3, the DNA is TGTGCCAGCAGCCCTACGGGGCTAGCGGGGTTCAATGAGCAGTTCTTC. This codes for CASSPTGLAGFNEQFF.

The chain carries TRBV27 and TRBJ1-1; no clear D. The CDR3 is 15 amino acids. The germline CDR1 and CDR2 sequences are MNHEY and SMNVEV (reference sequence). V lost 0 bases and J lost 1, with 9 bases in between. The CDR3 reads CASSLSAGKNTEAFF. CDR3 DNA sequence: TGTGCCAGCAGTTTATCAGCGGGGAAGAACACTGAAGCTTTCTTT.

This sequence joins TRBV3-1 (or the pseudogene TRBV3-2) and TRBJ1-2; 9 bases agree with TRBD1. V shed 0 bases and J 7 bases; nucleotides not matched to a gene: 6. This CDR3 spans 15 amino acids. CDR1 and CDR2 (germline): LGHDT, YNNKEL (reference sequence). The CDR3 region has the DNA TGTGCCAGCAGCCAAGATGGGACAGGGTGGCGTGGCTACACCTTC. Protein sequence: CASSQDGTGWRGYTF.

The chain uses TRBV28 and TRBJ2-3; D remains ambiguous. Trimming removed 6 bases from V and 1 base from J, with 8 bases in between. Germline V lookup: CDR1 MDHEN, CDR2 SYDVKM. CDR3 length: 13 residues. DNA of the CDR3: TGTGCCAGCAGCCTCCTTGGCACAGATACGCAGTATTTT. Translating gives CASSLLGTDTQYF.

The chain recombines TRBV5-1 with TRBJ1-2; 7 positions match TRBD1. V shed 6 bases, J shed 0 bases, and the junction held 8 bases outside the gene matches. The CDR3 is 15 residues long. The germline V gene encodes CDR1 SGHRS and CDR2 YFSETQ. CDR3 region: CASTIDRASNYGYTF. In DNA, the CDR3 is TGCGCCAGCACAATAGACAGGGCGTCTAACTATGGCTACACCTTC.

The chain joins TRBV19 to TRBJ1-6, with TRBD1 matching 7 bases. V lost 5 bases and J lost 3; bases outside the gene matches: 10. The germline CDR1 and CDR2 sequences are LNHDA and SQIVND (reference sequence). The CDR3 has 17 residues. CDR3 residues: CASSPRQGSIYNSPLHF. DNA for the CDR3: TGTGCCAGTAGTCCGAGACAGGGAAGTATCTATAATTCACCCCTCCACTTT.

The genes are TRBV7-9 and TRBJ2-5; D possibly corresponds to TRBD2 (5 bases). From germline, CDR1 is SEHNR and CDR2 FQNEAQ (reference sequence). This CDR3 has 14 residues. Trimming stripped 6 bases from V and 0 bases from J, with 11 bases between. CDR3 loop: CASSPWRDQETQYF. In DNA form, the CDR3 reads TGTGCCAGCAGTCCATGGCGGGACCAAGAGACCCAGTACTTC.